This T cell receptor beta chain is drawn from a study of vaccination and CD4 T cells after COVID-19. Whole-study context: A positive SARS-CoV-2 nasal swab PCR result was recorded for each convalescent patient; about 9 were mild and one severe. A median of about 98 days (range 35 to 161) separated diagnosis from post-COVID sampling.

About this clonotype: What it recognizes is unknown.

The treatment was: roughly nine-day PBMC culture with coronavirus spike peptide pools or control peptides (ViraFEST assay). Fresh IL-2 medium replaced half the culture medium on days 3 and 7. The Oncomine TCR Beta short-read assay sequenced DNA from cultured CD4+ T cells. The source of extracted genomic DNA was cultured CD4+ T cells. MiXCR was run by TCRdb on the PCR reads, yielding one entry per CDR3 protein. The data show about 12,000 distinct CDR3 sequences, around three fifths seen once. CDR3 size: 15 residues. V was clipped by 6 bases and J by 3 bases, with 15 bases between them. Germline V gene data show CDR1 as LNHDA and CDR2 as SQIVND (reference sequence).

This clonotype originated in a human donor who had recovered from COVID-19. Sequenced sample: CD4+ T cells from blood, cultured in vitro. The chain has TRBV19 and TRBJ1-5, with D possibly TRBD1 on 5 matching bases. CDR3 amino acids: CASSRQGRANQPQHF. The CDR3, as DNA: TGTGCCAGTAGCCGGCAGGGAAGGGCCAATCAGCCCCAGCATTTT. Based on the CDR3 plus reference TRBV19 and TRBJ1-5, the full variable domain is DGGITQSPKYLFRKEGQNVTLSCEQNLNHDAMYWYRQDPGQGLRLIYYSQIVNDFQKGDIAEGYSVSREKKESFPLTVTSAQKNPTAFYLCASSRQGRANQPQHFGDGTRLSIL.